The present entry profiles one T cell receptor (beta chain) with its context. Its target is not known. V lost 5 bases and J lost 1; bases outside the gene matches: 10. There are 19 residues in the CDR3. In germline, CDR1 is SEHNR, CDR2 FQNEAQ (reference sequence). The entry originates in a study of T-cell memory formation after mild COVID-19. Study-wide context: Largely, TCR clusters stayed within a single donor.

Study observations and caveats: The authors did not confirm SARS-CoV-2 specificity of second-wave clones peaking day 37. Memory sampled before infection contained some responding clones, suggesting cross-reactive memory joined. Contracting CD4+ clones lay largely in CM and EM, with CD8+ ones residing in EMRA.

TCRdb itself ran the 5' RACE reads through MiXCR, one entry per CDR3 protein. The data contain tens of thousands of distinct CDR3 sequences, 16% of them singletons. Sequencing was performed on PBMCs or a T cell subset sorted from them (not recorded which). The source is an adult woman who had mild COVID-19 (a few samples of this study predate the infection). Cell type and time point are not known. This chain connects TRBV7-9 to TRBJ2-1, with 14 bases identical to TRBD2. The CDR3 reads CASSGAGLAGGQSYNEQFF. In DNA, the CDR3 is TGTGCCAGCAGCGGCGCCGGACTAGCGGGGGGCCAGTCCTACAATGAGCAGTTCTTC.